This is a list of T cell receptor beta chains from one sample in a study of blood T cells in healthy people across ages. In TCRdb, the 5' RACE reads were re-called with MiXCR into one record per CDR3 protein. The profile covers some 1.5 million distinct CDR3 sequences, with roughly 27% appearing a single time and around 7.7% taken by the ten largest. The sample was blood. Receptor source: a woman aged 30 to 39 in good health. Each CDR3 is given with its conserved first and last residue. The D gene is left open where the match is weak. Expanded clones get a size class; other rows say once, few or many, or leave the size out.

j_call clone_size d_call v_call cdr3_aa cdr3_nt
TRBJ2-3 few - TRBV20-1 CSASRGDTDTQYF TGCAGTGCTAGCAGGGGGGACACAGATACGCAGTATTTT
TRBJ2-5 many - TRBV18 CASSPRSNQETQYF TGTGCCAGCTCACCACGTTCCAACCAAGAGACCCAGTACTTC
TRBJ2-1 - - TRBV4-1 CASSQPGKQDEQFF TGCGCCAGCAGCCAACCCGGCAAGCAGGATGAGCAGTTCTTC
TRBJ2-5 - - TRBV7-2 CASSGGAKKTQYF TGTGCCAGCAGCGGGGGGGCCAAGAAGACCCAGTACTTC
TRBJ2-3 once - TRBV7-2 CAISLESGTDTQYF TGTGCCATCAGCCTCGAAAGTGGCACAGATACGCAGTATTTT
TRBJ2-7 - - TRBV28 CASSAPSGPTSYEQYF TGTGCCAGCAGTGCCCCATCGGGGCCCACCTCCTACGAGCAGTACTTC
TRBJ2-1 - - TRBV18 CASSPRDLTSYNEQFF TGTGCCAGCTCACCCCGGGACCTAACCTCCTACAATGAGCAGTTCTTC
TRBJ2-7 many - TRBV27 CASSFNVGPYEQYF TGTGCCAGCAGTTTTAACGTCGGACCTTACGAGCAGTACTTC
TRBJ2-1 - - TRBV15 CATRDSPGRHYNEQFF TGTGCCACCAGGGATAGTCCGGGACGGCACTACAATGAGCAGTTCTTC
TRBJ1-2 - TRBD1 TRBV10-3 CAISEEGQGDGHTF TGTGCCATCAGTGAAGAGGGACAGGGCGATGGCCACACCTTC
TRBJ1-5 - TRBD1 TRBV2 CASSAVWGQGTQPQHF TGTGCCAGCAGTGCTGTGTGGGGACAGGGAACTCAGCCCCAGCATTTT
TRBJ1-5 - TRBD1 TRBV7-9 CASSSETGPSNQPQHF TGTGCCAGCAGCTCAGAGACAGGGCCGAGCAATCAGCCCCAGCATTTT
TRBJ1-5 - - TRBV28 CASRPRGRVGQPQHF TGCGCCAGCAGGCCAAGGGGCAGGGTTGGACAGCCCCAGCATTTT
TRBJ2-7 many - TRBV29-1 CSVLWEYEQYF TGCAGCGTTCTATGGGAGTACGAGCAGTACTTC
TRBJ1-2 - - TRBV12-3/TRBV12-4 CASRPTDNYGYTF TGTGCCAGCAGACCGACAGATAACTATGGCTACACCTTC
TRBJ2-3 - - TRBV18 CTSSPGGLTDTQYF TGTACCAGCTCCCCTGGGGGGCTGACAGATACGCAGTATTTT
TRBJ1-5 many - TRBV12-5 CASGFANQPQHF TGTGCTAGTGGTTTCGCCAATCAGCCCCAGCATTTT
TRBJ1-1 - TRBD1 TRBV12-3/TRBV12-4 CASRDRGSTEAFF TGTGCCAGCAGGGACAGGGGTTCGACTGAAGCTTTCTTT
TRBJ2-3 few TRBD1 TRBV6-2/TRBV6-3 CASSYSGTGLRNTQYF TGTGCCAGCAGTTATTCAGGGACAGGGCTGAGAAATACGCAGTATTTT
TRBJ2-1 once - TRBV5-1 CASKVDIGGNEQFF TGCGCCAGCAAAGTAGACATCGGGGGAAATGAGCAGTTCTTC
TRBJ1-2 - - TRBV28 CASRSPDTYGYTF TGTGCCAGCAGGAGTCCGGACACCTATGGCTACACCTTC
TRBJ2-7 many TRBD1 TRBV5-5 CASSPFRDRVTEQYF TGTGCCAGCAGCCCATTCCGGGACAGGGTTACCGAGCAGTACTTC
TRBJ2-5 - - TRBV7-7 CASSTQPGAGTQYF TGTGCCAGCAGCACTCAGCCAGGGGCCGGGACCCAGTACTTC
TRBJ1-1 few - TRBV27 CASRSSTPMREAFF TGTGCCAGCAGATCCAGCACACCAATGAGAGAAGCTTTCTTT
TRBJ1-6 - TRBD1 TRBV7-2 CASSTAGTGRSPLHF TGTGCCAGCAGCACAGCCGGGACAGGCCGTTCACCCCTCCACTTT
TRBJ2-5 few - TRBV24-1 CATSDPRGAEETQYF TGTGCCACCAGTGACCCGCGAGGGGCCGAAGAGACCCAGTACTTC
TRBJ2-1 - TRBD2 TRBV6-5 CASSRSGRSRYNEQFF TGTGCCAGCAGTCGTAGCGGGAGGTCCCGCTACAATGAGCAGTTCTTC
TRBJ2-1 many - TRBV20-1 CSARTGVSYNEQFF TGCAGTGCCCGAACGGGGGTCTCCTACAATGAGCAGTTCTTC
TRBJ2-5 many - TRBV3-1 CASSRKGEETQYF TGTGCCAGCAGCCGGAAGGGCGAAGAGACCCAGTACTTC
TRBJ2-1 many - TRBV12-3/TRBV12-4 CASTLEGGQVYEQFF TGTGCCAGCACCCTTGAGGGGGGCCAGGTGTATGAGCAGTTCTTC
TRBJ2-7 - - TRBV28 CASSLATGPQDEQYF TGTGCCAGCAGTTTAGCCACAGGGCCACAGGACGAGCAGTACTTC
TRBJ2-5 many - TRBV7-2 CASSPTGPQETQYF TGTGCCAGCAGCCCCACAGGACCCCAAGAGACCCAGTACTTC
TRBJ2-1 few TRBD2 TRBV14 CASSQGSGKSGYNEQFF TGTGCCAGCAGCCAGGGGAGCGGGAAAAGTGGATACAATGAGCAGTTCTTC
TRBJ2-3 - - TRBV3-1 CASSPSSQDTQYF TGTGCCAGCAGCCCCTCGAGCCAGGATACGCAGTATTTT
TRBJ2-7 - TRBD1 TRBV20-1 CSASLNRGQYF TGCAGTGCTAGCCTCAACAGGGGGCAGTACTTC
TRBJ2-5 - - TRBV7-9 CASEEVNQETQYF TGTGCCAGCGAGGAGGTGAACCAAGAGACCCAGTACTTC
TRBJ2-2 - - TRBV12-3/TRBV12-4 CASLGNTGELFF TGTGCCAGCCTCGGGAACACCGGGGAGCTGTTTTTT
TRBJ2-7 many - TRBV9 CASSVGRERYEQYF TGTGCCAGCAGCGTGGGCAGGGAAAGATACGAGCAGTACTTC
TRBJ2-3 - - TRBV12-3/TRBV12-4 CASSLGGVTQYF TGTGCCAGCAGTTTAGGGGGCGTCACGCAGTATTTT
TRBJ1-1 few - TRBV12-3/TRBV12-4 CASSQGMGAVNTEAFF TGTGCCAGCAGCCAAGGAATGGGGGCGGTGAACACTGAAGCTTTCTTT
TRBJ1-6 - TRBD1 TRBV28 CASRLHRGQSNSPLHF TGTGCCAGCAGACTCCACCGGGGACAGAGTAACTCACCCCTCCACTTT
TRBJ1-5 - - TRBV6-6 CASSPGPRSSNQPQHF TGTGCCAGCAGCCCGGGACCGAGGAGTAGCAATCAGCCCCAGCATTTT
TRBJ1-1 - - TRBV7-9 CASSLEGGGTEAFF TGTGCCAGCAGCTTAGAGGGAGGCGGCACTGAAGCTTTCTTT
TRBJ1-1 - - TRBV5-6 CASSVQSDGDTEAFF TGTGCCAGCAGCGTACAATCGGACGGAGACACTGAAGCTTTCTTT
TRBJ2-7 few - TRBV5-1 CASSLGGGSGEQYF TGCGCCAGCAGCTTGGGGGGCGGATCAGGCGAGCAGTACTTC
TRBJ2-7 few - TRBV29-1 CSVGEGRIHEQYF TGCAGCGTTGGAGAAGGGAGGATTCACGAGCAGTACTTC
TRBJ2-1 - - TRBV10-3 CAISDGGDEQFF TGTGCCATCAGTGATGGCGGTGATGAGCAGTTCTTC
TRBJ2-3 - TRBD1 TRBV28 CASGPGQGLTDTQYF TGTGCCAGCGGCCCGGGACAGGGACTCACAGATACGCAGTATTTT
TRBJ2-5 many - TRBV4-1 CASSPFQLGGIGETQYF TGCGCCAGCAGCCCATTCCAACTCGGCGGGATTGGGGAGACCCAGTACTTC
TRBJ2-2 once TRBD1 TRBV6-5 CASSYSWTGLHGELFF TGTGCCAGCAGTTACTCCTGGACAGGGCTGCACGGGGAGCTGTTTTTT